The subject of this entry is one T cell receptor (beta chain). V lost 3 bases to trimming and J lost 1 base, with 16 bases between them. The CDR3 length is 17 residues. In germline, CDR1 is SGHAT, CDR2 FQNNGV. This entry comes from a study of blood T cell repertoires in COVID-19. Overall study context: The United States, Italy and Spain supplied acute and convalescent COVID-19 samples. From T cells, B-cell-depleted T cells, or PBMCs came the material, which was cDNA or gDNA.

Clones were read by immunoSEQ multiplex PCR, and TCRdb kept only the in-frame ones, dropping some. The top ten clones hold about 10% of a sample with approximately 230,000 clones, 70% to 85% of them seen once. The chain recombines TRBV11-2 with TRBJ2-1; perhaps TRBD1 as D (6 bases). The sequenced material came from peripheral blood. The TCR sequence derives from an elderly man with acute or convalescent COVID-19. CDR3: CASSFRQAARSYNEQFF. The CDR3 region has the DNA TGTGCCAGCAGCTTTCGACAGGCCGCTAGGTCCTACAATGAGCAGTTCTTC.